The T cell receptor (beta chain) under discussion was sequenced for a study of Graves' ophthalmopathy and Graves' hyperthyroidism. A diagnosis was made from clinical symptoms together with serum thyroxine, TRAb, thyroid ultrasound and orbital computed tomography. Beta-chain TCR CDR3 regions were amplified from RNA transcripts. An opening RT-PCR round employed HTBI primers and preceded a second-round multiplex PCR. TCRdb re-analysed the multiplex PCR reads in MiXCR, keeping a single row per CDR3 protein. The table lists around 400,000 distinct CDR3 sequences, 15% to 20% of them singletons. General observations from the study: Ophthalmopathy and stable hyperthyroidism were discriminated by a 13-signature model, with about 90% sensitivity and approximately 78% specificity. It was with roughly 71% sensitivity and about 72% specificity that the model predicted ophthalmopathy progression.

Trimming stripped 6 bases from V and 4 bases from J, with 18 bases between. This CDR3 region has 15 residues. Germline V gene data show CDR1 as MDHEN and CDR2 as SYDVKM. This clonotype was recorded at least ten times. No antigen is known for it. This sequence joins TRBV28 and TRBJ1-1, with a possible D match to TRBD1 (5 bases). Sequenced sample: peripheral blood. The origin of this receptor is a woman under 30 with Graves' ophthalmopathy. CDR3 residues: CASSPPGVGSTEAFF. CDR3 bases: TGTGCCAGCAGCCCTCCGGGGGTGGGGAGCACTGAAGCTTTCTTT.